These 23 T cell receptor beta chains were all obtained from the same sample, sequenced in a study of T cell responses to AZD1222 COVID-19 vaccine. Method: immunoSEQ multiplex PCR; TCRdb's copy keeps in-frame clones and lacks some. The sample carries more than 100,000 clones, roughly 90% recorded once. This sample comprised peripheral blood, obtained on day 0 of AZD1222 vaccination. Source of these receptors: an adult in good health.

The rearrangement uses TRBV20-1 and TRBJ1-4; TRBD1 matches 7 bases. Germline CDR1 is DFQATT and CDR2 is SNEGSKA (reference sequence). V was pared by 6 bases and J by 8 bases, with 3 bases of the junction left unmatched. The CDR3 length is 11 residues. The CDR3 bases are TGCAGTGCCCAGACAGGGGAAAAACTGTTTTTT. Translation: CSAQTGEKLFF.

The table lists this clone with a few counts. The genes are TRBV6-4 and TRBJ2-1; 7 nucleotides align to TRBD2. Germline V gene data show CDR1 as MRHNA and CDR2 as SNTAGT. The CDR3 consists of 15 residues. V gave up 4 bases and J gave up 4 bases; unmatched junction bases: 7. The CDR3 region is CASSAGLGDYNEQFF. For the CDR3, the DNA is TGTGCCAGCAGTGCCGGACTAGGGGATTACAATGAGCAGTTCTTC.

This rearrangement joins TRBV19 to TRBJ1-3; D gene uncertain. The germline gives CDR1 LNHDA, CDR2 SQIVND (reference sequence). The CDR3 covers 12 residues. Deletions cut 6 bases from V and 7 bases from J, with 10 bases between. The CDR3 region has the DNA TGTGCCAGTAGCCCCACATCCAACACCATATATTTT. It translates to CASSPTSNTIYF.

This chain connects TRBV19 to TRBJ2-1, with 7 bases that match TRBD2. The germline V gene encodes CDR1 LNHDA and CDR2 SQIVND (reference sequence). This CDR3 region has 14 residues. V lost 7 bases, J lost 8 bases, and 11 bases stayed unmatched. The CDR3 region has the DNA TGTGCCAGTACCGGGACTATTCTCTTCGATGAGCAGTTCTTC. This encodes CASTGTILFDEQFF.

Only one count was recorded for this clone. The chain couples TRBV14 to TRBJ1-1; D is uncertain. The V gene lost 0 bases and the J gene lost 8 bases, with 10 bases spanning the gap. Germline V lookup: CDR1 SGHDN, CDR2 FVKESK. The length of the CDR3 is 13 residues. CDR3 in DNA: TGTGCCAGCAGCCAAGATGGGTACATCGAAGCTTTCTTT. It encodes CASSQDGYIEAFF.

This clone was seen only once. The chain joins TRBV12-3 or TRBV12-4 to TRBJ2-1; 10 bases map to TRBD2. This CDR3 has 13 amino acids. Trimming removed 7 bases from V and 10 bases from J; junction bases left unmatched: 7. CDR3 residues: CASILAGFGEQFF. The CDR3, as DNA: TGTGCCAGCATACTAGCGGGGTTTGGGGAGCAGTTCTTC.

This clone was observed once. The V and J genes are TRBV25-1 and TRBJ1-1, with unresolved D. Deletions cut 6 bases from V and 1 base from J, with 9 bases between. Germline V gene data show CDR1 as MGHDK and CDR2 as SYGVNS. The CDR3 length is 13 residues. CDR3 in amino acids: CASREGRNTEAFF. CDR3 DNA: TGTGCCAGCAGGGAAGGTAGGAACACTGAAGCTTTCTTT.

The rearrangement uses TRBV30 and TRBJ2-7; D is ambiguous. The germline V gene has CDR1 GTSNPN and CDR2 SVGIG (reference sequence). The CDR3 spans 12 residues. Trimming removed 0 bases at V and 4 bases at J, with 7 bases between. In DNA, the CDR3 is TGTGCCTGGAGTGTCTCCGGATACGAGCAGTACTTC. Its protein is CAWSVSGYEQYF.

This clone came up once. The chain employs TRBV27 and TRBJ2-7; 7 positions match TRBD1. Germline V lookup: CDR1 MNHEY, CDR2 SMNVEV (reference sequence). The CDR3 extends over 14 amino acids. V shed 5 bases and J 4 bases; nucleotides not matched to a gene: 8. Here the CDR3 reads CASSTRTGTYEQYF. CDR3 DNA: TGTGCCAGCAGTACCCGGACAGGCACATACGAGCAGTACTTC.

The rearrangement uses TRBV28 and TRBJ1-1; no definite D call. CDR1 MDHEN and CDR2 SYDVKM come from the germline V gene. Trimming removed 2 bases from V and 1 base from J, with 11 bases in between. The CDR3 covers 15 residues. The CDR3 nucleotides read TGTGCCAGCAGTTTACGCGTGACACCGAACACTGAAGCTTTCTTT. It specifies CASSLRVTPNTEAFF.

V usage is TRBV27 and J usage is TRBJ2-1; D call uncertain. Germline loops: CDR1 MNHEY, CDR2 SMNVEV (reference sequence). CDR3 length: 11 amino acids. V was pared by 2 bases and J by 8 bases, with 4 bases between. The CDR3 region has the DNA TGTGCCAGCAGTTTAGCCCATGAGCAGTTCTTC. Protein sequence: CASSLAHEQFF.

The chain recombines TRBV5-1 with TRBJ1-2; the D is unclear. Germline V gene lookup returns CDR1 SGHRS and CDR2 YFSETQ. This CDR3 region has 13 residues. Trimming stripped 0 bases from V and 4 bases from J, with 7 bases between. The CDR3 reads CASSLDLVYGYTF. CDR3 nucleotides: TGCGCCAGCAGCTTGGACTTGGTCTATGGCTACACCTTC.

The chain combines TRBV7-3 with TRBJ1-3; no firm D call. The CDR3 spans 13 residues. Germline CDR1 SGHTA, CDR2 FQGTGA. V lost 4 bases and J 0 bases, leaving 4 bases between the germline ends. The CDR3 loop reads CASSSVSGNTIYF. Written as DNA, the CDR3 is TGTGCCAGCAGCTCGGTCTCTGGAAACACCATATATTTT.

In regard to this clone: The same CDR3 can be traced to other DNA sequences in this sample. The V call is TRBV20-1, the J call TRBJ1-3; D is unresolved. V lost 2 bases, J lost 7 bases, and 6 bases lay in between. The germline V gene has CDR1 DFQATT and CDR2 SNEGSKA (reference sequence). The CDR3 has 11 residues. This CDR3 is CSARSGNTIYF. The DNA of the CDR3 is TGCAGTGCTAGATCCGGGAACACCATATATTTT.

This chain links TRBV30 with TRBJ2-1; maybe TRBD2 (6 bases). CDR3 size: 12 residues. Germline V gene sequence: CDR1 GTSNPN, CDR2 SVGIG (reference sequence). Trimming pared 5 bases from V and 8 bases from J, leaving 13 bases between. Here the CDR3 DNA reads TGTGCCTGGGGCGGGATTAGGGATGAGCAGTTCTTC. Protein: CAWGGIRDEQFF.

J is TRBJ1-5 and V is TRBV2; no clear D gene. The CDR3 covers 14 residues. V lost 4 bases and J 0 bases, leaving 7 bases between the germline ends. Germline CDR1 and CDR2: SNHLY and FYNNEI. This CDR3 reads CASSGRYSNQPQHF. Written as DNA, the CDR3 is TGTGCCAGCAGTGGCCGATATAGCAATCAGCCCCAGCATTTT.

The V gene is TRBV4-1, the J gene TRBJ1-5, with D possibly TRBD1 on 5 matching bases. CDR1 is MGHRA, CDR2 YSYEKL, per germline. The ends were cut back, 0 bases at V and 0 bases at J, with 12 bases in the middle. This CDR3 region has 17 residues. DNA for the CDR3: TGCGCCAGCAGCCAAGACGGCAGGGCCTATAGCAATCAGCCCCAGCATTTT. Its translation: CASSQDGRAYSNQPQHF.

The chain employs TRBV6-1 and TRBJ2-1; D is unresolved. The CDR3 runs to 11 residues. Per germline, CDR1 MNHNS and CDR2 SASEGT. Between the trimmed V and J ends, which lost 1 base and 8 bases, there was a span of 3 bases. The CDR3, as DNA: TGTGCCAGCAGTGAAGTGTATGAGCAGTTCTTC. This sequence encodes CASSEVYEQFF.

The V and J genes are TRBV19 and TRBJ1-2; weak D call: TRBD1 (5 bases). V was cut by 6 bases and J by 7 bases, with 15 bases left in between. The V gene's germline CDR1 is LNHDA and CDR2 SQIVND (reference sequence). CDR3 length: 13 residues. The CDR3 sequence is CASRPQGRSGYTF. The CDR3 DNA reads TGTGCCAGTAGGCCCCAGGGTCGGAGTGGCTACACCTTC.

The V and J genes are TRBV7-2 and TRBJ2-5; 7 bases match TRBD2. After removal of 7 bases from V and 3 bases from J, the junction contained 17 bases not matched to a gene. The CDR3 totals 17 residues. Germline CDR1 and CDR2: SGHTA and FQGNSA. The CDR3 nucleotides read TGTGCCAGCACCCCCCCAGTCGGGAGGCCTGGGGAAGAGACCCAGTACTTC. Protein product: CASTPPVGRPGEETQYF.

The J gene is TRBJ1-2, the V gene TRBV6-5, with D possibly matching TRBD1 (6 bases). V lost 4 bases and J 0 bases, leaving 15 bases between the germline ends. CDR1 and CDR2 from the germline V gene are MNHEY and SVGAGI. CDR3 length: 16 amino acids. The CDR3 protein is CASSWQGSGSNYGYTF. The CDR3 DNA reads as TGTGCCAGCAGTTGGCAGGGGTCAGGATCTAACTATGGCTACACCTTC.

The V and J genes are TRBV19 and TRBJ1-5; 9 bases line up with TRBD1. Losses at the gene ends were 3 bases for V and 1 base for J; bases not matched to a gene: 4. The V gene's germline CDR1 is LNHDA and CDR2 SQIVND (reference sequence). CDR3 size: 16 residues. CDR3 sequence: CASSIGQGISNQPQHF. For the CDR3, the DNA is TGTGCCAGTAGTATTGGACAGGGGATAAGCAATCAGCCCCAGCATTTT.

The chain combines TRBV2 with TRBJ2-5; D gene ambiguous. CDR3 size: 14 residues. Germline values: CDR1 SNHLY, CDR2 FYNNEI. V lost 3 bases to trimming and J lost 1 base, with 9 bases between them. Written as DNA, the CDR3 is TGTGCCAGCAGTGATCTAACCCCCCAAGAGACCCAGTACTTC. This gives the protein CASSDLTPQETQYF.